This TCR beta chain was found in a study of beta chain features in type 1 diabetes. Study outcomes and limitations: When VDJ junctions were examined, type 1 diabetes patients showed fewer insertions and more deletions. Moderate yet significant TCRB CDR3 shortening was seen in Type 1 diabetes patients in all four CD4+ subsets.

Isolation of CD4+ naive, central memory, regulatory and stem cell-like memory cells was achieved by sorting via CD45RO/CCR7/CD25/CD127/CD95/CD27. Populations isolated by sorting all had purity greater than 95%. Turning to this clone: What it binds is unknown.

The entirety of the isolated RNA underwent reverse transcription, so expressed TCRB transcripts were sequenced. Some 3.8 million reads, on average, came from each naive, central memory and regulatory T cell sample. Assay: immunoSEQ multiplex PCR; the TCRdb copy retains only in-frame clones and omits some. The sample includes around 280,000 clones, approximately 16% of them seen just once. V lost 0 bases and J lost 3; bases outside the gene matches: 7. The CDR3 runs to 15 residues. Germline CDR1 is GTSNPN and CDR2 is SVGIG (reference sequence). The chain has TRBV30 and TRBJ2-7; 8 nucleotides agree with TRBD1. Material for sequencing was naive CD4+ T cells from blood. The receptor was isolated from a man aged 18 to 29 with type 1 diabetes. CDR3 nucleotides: TGTGCCTGGAGTGTGGACAGGGCCGACGTCTACGAGCAGTACTTC. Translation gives CAWSVDRADVYEQYF.